These 4 T cell receptor beta chains originate from one sample sequenced in a study of Ad26.COV2.S vaccination and SARS-CoV-2 variants. Profiled with immunoSEQ multiplex PCR; TCRdb holds only in-frame clones, not every one. The data contain about 480,000 clones, roughly 85% of them seen just once; the ten biggest clones take up roughly 13%. Regarding treatment: 15 to 20 received Ad26.COV2.S at low or high dose, single or two shots; roughly five received placebo; per-sample allocation not given. Day 63 after the first injection of vaccine or placebo was the sampling time. Sequenced here: peripheral blood, sampled in a trial of Ad26.COV2.S vaccine versus placebo. These receptors originate from a person aged 18-65 years who received the Ad26.COV2.S COVID-19 vaccine or a placebo.

The chain carries TRBV28 and TRBJ1-6; D is perhaps TRBD1 (5 bases). This CDR3 contains 16 residues. V dropped 1 base and J dropped 0 bases, with 7 bases sitting between them. Germline values: CDR1 MDHEN, CDR2 SYDVKM. CDR3 sequence reads: CASSLSGISYNSPLHF. The DNA for the CDR3 is TGTGCCAGCAGTTTATCAGGGATCTCCTATAATTCACCCCTCCACTTT. Drawing the rest from reference TRBV28 and TRBJ1-6, the complete variable domain is DVKVTQSSRYLVKRTGEKVFLECVQDMDHENMFWYRQDPGLGLRLIYFSYDVKMKEKGDIPEGYSVSREKKERFSLILESASTNQTSMYLCASSLSGISYNSPLHFGNGTRLTVT.

The chain couples TRBV7-9 to TRBJ1-2, with D unresolved. The V gene lost 4 bases and the J gene lost 9 bases, with 15 bases spanning the gap. Germline CDR1 and CDR2: SEHNR and FQNEAQ (reference sequence). The CDR3 is 13 amino acids. CDR3 protein: CASSYGAPRSYTF. CDR3 sequence (DNA): TGTGCCAGCAGCTACGGAGCGCCCCGAAGCTACACCTTC.

The rearrangement joins TRBV3-1 (or the pseudogene TRBV3-2) to TRBJ2-2; D gene ambiguous. Germline loops: CDR1 LGHDT, CDR2 YNNKEL (reference sequence). V lost 2 bases and J lost 4, with 5 bases in between. The CDR3 covers 13 residues. In DNA, the CDR3 is TGTGCCAGCAGCCAAACCATCACCGGGGAGCTGTTTTTT. This sequence encodes CASSQTITGELFF.

Details on this clone: The identical CDR3 is also encoded by other nucleotide sequences in the sample. The DNA of the CDR3 is TGTGCCAGCAGCGTAGAGGGACTAGCCACCGGGGAGCTGTTTTTT. This translates into CASSVEGLATGELFF. The chain recombines TRBV9 with TRBJ2-2; 9 bases are shared with TRBD2. This CDR3 region has 15 residues. Losses at the gene ends were 0 bases for V and 4 bases for J; bases not matched to a gene: 1. Germline V lookup: CDR1 SGDLS, CDR2 YYNGEE. Full variable domain (outside the CDR3, taken from reference TRBV9 and TRBJ2-2): DSGVTQTPKHLITATGQRVTLRCSPRSGDLSVYWYQQSLDQGLQFLIQYYNGEERAKGNILERFSAQQFPDLHSELNLSSLELGDSALYFCASSVEGLATGELFFGEGSRLTVL.